This entry concerns a single T cell receptor beta chain. Its specificity is unknown. The donors were adults (healthy and HIV-negative) with no recent acute infections or vaccinations. In the authors' workflow: Because ImmunoSEQ provided only junction sequences with no quality scores, the filtering differed. The data were produced by immunoSEQ multiplex PCR, yet TCRdb's version contains in-frame clones alone and is incomplete. V and J calls and clone size are those listed in that table; D and trimming were worked out from the DNA. This table has about 1.1 million clones, 70% to 85% appearing once. This CDR3 region has 14 residues. V lost 5 bases, J lost 6 bases, and 6 bases stayed unmatched. Per germline, CDR1 SGHTA and CDR2 FQGTGA. These data come from a study of shared clonotypes between healthy human individuals. Findings and caveats of the study: Clonotypes that were shared across a handful of donors made up around 5% of naive CD4 clonotypes.

The V and J genes are TRBV7-3 and TRBJ2-2; 7 nucleotides line up with TRBD1. This clonotype was obtained from a man aged 18 to 30 in good health. Some clones in this sample may be carry-over from other donors' samples. The sequenced sample consisted of memory CD4+ T cells from PBMCs. Described subset: CD45RA-negative fraction. This CDR3 reads CASSAQGTAGELFF. The CDR3 nucleotides read TGTGCCAGCAGCGCACAGGGGACCGCCGGGGAGCTGTTTTTT. The full variable domain, in which reference TRBV7-3 and TRBJ2-2 provide the parts outside the CDR3, is GAGVSQTPSNKVTEKGKYVELRCDPISGHTALYWYRQSLGQGPEFLIYFQGTGAADDSGLPNDRFFAVRPEGSVSTLKIQRTERGDSAVYLCASSAQGTAGELFFGEGSRLTVL.